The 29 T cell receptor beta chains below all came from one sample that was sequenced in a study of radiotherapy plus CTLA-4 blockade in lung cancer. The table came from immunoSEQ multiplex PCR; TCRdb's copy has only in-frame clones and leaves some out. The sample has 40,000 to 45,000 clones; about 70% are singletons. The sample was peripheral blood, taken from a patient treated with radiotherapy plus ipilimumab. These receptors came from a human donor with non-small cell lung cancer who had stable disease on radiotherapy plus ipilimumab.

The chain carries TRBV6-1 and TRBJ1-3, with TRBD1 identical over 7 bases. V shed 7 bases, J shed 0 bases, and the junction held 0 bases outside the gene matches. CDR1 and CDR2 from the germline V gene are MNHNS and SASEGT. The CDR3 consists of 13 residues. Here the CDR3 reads CASNRGSGNTIYF. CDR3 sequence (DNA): TGTGCCAGCAACAGGGGCTCTGGAAACACCATATATTTT.

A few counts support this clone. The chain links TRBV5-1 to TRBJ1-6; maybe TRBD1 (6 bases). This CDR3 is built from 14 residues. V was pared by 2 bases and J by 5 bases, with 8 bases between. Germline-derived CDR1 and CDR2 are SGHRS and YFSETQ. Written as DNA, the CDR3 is TGCGCCAGCAGCTTCAGGGGTGATAATTCACCCCTCCACTTT. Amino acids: CASSFRGDNSPLHF.

The CDR3 loop is CASSITGAGGTETQYF. The CDR3 DNA reads as TGTGCCAGTAGTATTACGGGTGCGGGGGGGACAGAGACCCAGTACTTC. The rearrangement uses TRBV19 and TRBJ2-5; 9 nucleotides line up with TRBD2. The CDR3 extends over 16 amino acids. Unmatched junction bases numbered 9, after V lost 3 bases and J lost 4 bases. Germline CDR1 is LNHDA and CDR2 is SQIVND (reference sequence). Full variable domain (outside the CDR3, taken from reference TRBV19 and TRBJ2-5): DGGITQSPKYLFRKEGQNVTLSCEQNLNHDAMYWYRQDPGQGLRLIYYSQIVNDFQKGDIAEGYSVSREKKESFPLTVTSAQKNPTAFYLCASSITGAGGTETQYFGPGTRLLVL.

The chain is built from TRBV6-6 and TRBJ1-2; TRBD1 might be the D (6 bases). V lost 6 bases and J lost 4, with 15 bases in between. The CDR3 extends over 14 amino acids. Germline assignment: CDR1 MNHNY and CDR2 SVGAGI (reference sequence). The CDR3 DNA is TGTGCCAGCAGCCAGGGGTCCCCCGGCTATGGCTACACCTTC. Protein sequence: CASSQGSPGYGYTF.

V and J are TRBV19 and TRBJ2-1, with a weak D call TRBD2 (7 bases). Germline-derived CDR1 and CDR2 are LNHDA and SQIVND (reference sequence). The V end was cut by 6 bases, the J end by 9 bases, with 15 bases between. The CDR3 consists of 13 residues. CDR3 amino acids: CASSYRGGGEQFF. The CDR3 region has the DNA TGTGCCAGTAGCTATAGGGGAGGGGGTGAGCAGTTCTTC.

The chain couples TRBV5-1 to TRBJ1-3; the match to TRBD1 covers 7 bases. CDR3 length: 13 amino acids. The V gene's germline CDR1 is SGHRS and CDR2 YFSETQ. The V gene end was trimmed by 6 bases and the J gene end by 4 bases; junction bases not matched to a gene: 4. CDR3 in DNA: TGCGCCAGCACGACAGGGCAGGGAAACACCATATATTTT. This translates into CASTTGQGNTIYF.

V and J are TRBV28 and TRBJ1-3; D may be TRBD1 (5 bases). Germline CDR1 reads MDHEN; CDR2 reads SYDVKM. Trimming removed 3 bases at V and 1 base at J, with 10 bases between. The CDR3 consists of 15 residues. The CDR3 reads CASSLAQVSGNTIYF. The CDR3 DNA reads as TGTGCCAGCAGTTTGGCACAGGTATCTGGAAACACCATATATTTT.

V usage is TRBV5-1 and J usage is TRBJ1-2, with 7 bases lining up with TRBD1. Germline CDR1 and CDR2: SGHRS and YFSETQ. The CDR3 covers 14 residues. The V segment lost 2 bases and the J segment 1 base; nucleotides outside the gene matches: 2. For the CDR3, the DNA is TGCGCCAGCAGCTTAGGACAGGTTAACTATGGCTACACCTTC. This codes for CASSLGQVNYGYTF.

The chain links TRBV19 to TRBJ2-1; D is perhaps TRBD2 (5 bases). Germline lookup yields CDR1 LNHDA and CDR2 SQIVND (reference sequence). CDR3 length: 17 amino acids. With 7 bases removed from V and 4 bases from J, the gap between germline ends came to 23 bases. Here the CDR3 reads CASTPQATSGPYNEQFF. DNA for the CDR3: TGTGCCAGTACCCCCCAGGCCACCAGCGGACCATACAATGAGCAGTTCTTC. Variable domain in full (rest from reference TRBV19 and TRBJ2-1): DGGITQSPKYLFRKEGQNVTLSCEQNLNHDAMYWYRQDPGQGLRLIYYSQIVNDFQKGDIAEGYSVSREKKESFPLTVTSAQKNPTAFYLCASTPQATSGPYNEQFFGPGTRLTVL.

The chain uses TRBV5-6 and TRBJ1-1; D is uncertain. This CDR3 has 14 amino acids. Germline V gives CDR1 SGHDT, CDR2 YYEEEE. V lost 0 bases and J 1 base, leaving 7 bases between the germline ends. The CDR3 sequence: CASSLEGENTEAFF. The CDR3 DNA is TGTGCCAGCAGCTTGGAGGGAGAGAACACTGAAGCTTTCTTT.

CDR3 protein: CASSLKQYEQYF. The CDR3 nucleotides are TGCGCCAGCAGCTTAAAACAATACGAGCAGTACTTC. This rearrangement joins TRBV5-1 to TRBJ2-7, with D unclear. The germline V and J ends were trimmed by 2 bases and 4 bases, with 7 bases remaining between them. The length of the CDR3 is 12 residues. The V gene's germline CDR1 is SGHRS and CDR2 YFSETQ.

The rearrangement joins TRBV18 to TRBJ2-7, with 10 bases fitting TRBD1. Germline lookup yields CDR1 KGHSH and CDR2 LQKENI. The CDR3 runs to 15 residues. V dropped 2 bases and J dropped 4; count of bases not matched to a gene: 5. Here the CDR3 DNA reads TGTGCCAGCTCACCAAGAAGACAGGGGGCTTACGAGCAGTACTTC. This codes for CASSPRRQGAYEQYF.

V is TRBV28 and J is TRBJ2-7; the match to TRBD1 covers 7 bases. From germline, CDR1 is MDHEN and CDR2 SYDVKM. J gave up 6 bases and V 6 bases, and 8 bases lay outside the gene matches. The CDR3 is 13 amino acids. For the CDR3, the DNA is TGTGCCAGCAGCCCCGGGACAGCGTTCGAGCAGTACTTC. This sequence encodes CASSPGTAFEQYF.

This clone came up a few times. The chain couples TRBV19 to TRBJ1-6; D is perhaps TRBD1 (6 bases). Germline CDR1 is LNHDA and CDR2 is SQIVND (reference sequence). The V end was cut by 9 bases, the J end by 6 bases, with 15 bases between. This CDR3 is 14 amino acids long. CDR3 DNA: TGTGCCAGCGCCGCCCGGGGGGCTAATTCACCCCTCCACTTT. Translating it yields CASAARGANSPLHF.

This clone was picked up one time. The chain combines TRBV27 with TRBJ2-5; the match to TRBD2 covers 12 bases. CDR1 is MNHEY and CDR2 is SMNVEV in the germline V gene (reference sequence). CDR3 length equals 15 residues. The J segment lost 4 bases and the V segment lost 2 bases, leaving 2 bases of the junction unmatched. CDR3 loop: CASSLTSGGPETQYF. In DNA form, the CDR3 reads TGTGCCAGCAGTTTAACTAGCGGGGGGCCAGAGACCCAGTACTTC.

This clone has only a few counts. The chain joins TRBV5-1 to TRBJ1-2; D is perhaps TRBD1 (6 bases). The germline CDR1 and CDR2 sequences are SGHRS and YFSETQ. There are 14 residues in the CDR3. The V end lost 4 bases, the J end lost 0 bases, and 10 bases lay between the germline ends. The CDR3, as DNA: TGCGCCAGCAGCCCAAGGACAGCTAACTATGGCTACACCTTC. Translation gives CASSPRTANYGYTF.

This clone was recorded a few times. CDR3 coding DNA: TGTGCCAGCAGCTTGGAACAGGGGAGCTATGGCTACACCTTC. It translates to CASSLEQGSYGYTF. V and J are TRBV5-6 and TRBJ1-2, with 7 bases matching TRBD1. The CDR3 loop spans 14 amino acids. The V and J ends lost 0 bases and 4 bases, in that order; junction bases with no gene match: 3. Germline loops: CDR1 SGHDT, CDR2 YYEEEE. The full variable domain, completed using reference TRBV5-6 and TRBJ1-2, is DAGVTQSPTHLIKTRGQQVTLRCSPKSGHDTVSWYQQALGQGPQFIFQYYEEEERQRGNFPDRFSGHQFPNYSSELNVNALLLGDSALYLCASSLEQGSYGYTFGSGTRLTVV.

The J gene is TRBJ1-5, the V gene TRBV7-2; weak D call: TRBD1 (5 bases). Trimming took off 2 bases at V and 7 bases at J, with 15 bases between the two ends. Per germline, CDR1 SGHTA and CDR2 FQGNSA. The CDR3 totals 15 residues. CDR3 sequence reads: CASSLLGARGQPQHF. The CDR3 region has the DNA TGTGCCAGCAGCTTACTAGGGGCGCGGGGCCAGCCCCAGCATTTT.

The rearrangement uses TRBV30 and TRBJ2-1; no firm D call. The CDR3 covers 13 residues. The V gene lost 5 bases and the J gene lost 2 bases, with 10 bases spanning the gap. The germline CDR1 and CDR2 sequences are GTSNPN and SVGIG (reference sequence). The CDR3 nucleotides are TGTGCCTGGGCGCCTGAACCCTACAATGAGCAGTTCTTC. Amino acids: CAWAPEPYNEQFF.

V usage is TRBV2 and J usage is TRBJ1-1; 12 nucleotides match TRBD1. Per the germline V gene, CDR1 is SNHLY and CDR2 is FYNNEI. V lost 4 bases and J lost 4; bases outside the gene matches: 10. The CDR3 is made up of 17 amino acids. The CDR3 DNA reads TGTGCCAGCAGTGGGGGACAGGGGGCGAGTCTGAGCACTGAAGCTTTCTTT. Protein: CASSGGQGASLSTEAFF.

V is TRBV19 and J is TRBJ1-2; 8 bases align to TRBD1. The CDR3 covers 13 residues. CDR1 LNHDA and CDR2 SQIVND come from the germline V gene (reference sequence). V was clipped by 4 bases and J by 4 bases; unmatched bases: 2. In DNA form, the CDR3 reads TGTGCCAGTAGTAGACAGGGGACCTATGGCTACACCTTC. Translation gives CASSRQGTYGYTF.

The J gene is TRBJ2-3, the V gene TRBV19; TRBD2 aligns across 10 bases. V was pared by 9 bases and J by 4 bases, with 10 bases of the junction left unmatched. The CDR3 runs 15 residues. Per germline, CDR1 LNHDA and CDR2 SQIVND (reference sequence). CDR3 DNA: TGTGCCAGCAAAATAGCGGGGGGCGCAGCAGATACGCAGTATTTT. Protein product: CASKIAGGAADTQYF.

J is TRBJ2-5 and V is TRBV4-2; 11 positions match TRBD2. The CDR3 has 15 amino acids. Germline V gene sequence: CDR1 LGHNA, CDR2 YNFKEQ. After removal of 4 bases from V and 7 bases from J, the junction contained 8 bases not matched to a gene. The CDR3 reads CASSPGTSGGRTQYF. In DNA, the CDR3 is TGTGCCAGCAGCCCAGGCACTAGCGGGGGCAGGACCCAGTACTTC.

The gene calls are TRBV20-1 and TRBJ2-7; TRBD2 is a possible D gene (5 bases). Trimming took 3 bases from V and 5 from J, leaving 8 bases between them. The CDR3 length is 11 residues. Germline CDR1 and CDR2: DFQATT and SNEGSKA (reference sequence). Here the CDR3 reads CSASRGNEQYF. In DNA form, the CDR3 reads TGCAGTGCTAGCCGAGGGAACGAGCAGTACTTC.

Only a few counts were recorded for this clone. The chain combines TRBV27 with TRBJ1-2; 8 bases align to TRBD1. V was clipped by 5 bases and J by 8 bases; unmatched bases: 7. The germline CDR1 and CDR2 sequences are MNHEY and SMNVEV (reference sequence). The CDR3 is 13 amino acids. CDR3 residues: CASSEDRGRGYTF. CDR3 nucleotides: TGTGCCAGCAGTGAAGACAGGGGACGAGGCTACACCTTC.

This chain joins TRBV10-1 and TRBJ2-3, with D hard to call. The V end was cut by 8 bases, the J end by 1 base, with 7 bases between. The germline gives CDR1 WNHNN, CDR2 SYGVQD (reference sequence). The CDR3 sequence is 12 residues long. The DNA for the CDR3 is TGCGCCAGCGGAACAGGCACAGATACGCAGTATTTT. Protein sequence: CASGTGTDTQYF.

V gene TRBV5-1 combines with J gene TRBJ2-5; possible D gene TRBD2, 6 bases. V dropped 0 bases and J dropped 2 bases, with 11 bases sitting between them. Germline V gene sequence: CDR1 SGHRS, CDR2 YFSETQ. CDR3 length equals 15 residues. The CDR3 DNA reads TGCGCCAGCAGCTTGGCCGGGGACTTACAAGAGACCCAGTACTTC. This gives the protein CASSLAGDLQETQYF.

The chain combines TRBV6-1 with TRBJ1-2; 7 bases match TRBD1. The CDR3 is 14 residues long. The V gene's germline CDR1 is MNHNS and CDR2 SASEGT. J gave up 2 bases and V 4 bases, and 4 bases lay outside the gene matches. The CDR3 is CASSVGTENYGYTF. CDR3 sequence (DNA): TGTGCCAGCAGTGTGGGGACAGAGAACTATGGCTACACCTTC.

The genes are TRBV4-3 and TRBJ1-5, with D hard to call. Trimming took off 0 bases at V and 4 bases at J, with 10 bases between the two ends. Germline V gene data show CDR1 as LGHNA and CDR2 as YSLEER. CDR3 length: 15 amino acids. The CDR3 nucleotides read TGCGCCAGCAGCCAAGATTCAAGCGGGAATCAGCCCCAGCATTTT. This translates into CASSQDSSGNQPQHF.